This T cell receptor beta chain was recorded in a study of shared clonotypes between healthy human individuals. The CDR3 runs to 13 residues. Per germline, CDR1 SGHVS and CDR2 FQNEAQ. Deletions cut 3 bases from V and 3 bases from J, with 8 bases between. Profiled with immunoSEQ multiplex PCR; TCRdb holds only in-frame clones, not every one. The sample consists of about 2.3 million clones, approximately 93% of them appearing once. This TCR was sampled from a man aged 18 to 29 in good health. Some clones in this sample may be carry-over from other donors' samples. The genes are TRBV7-8 and TRBJ2-5; D may be TRBD1 (5 bases). Sequenced material: naive CD4+ T cells from PBMCs. The subset was: CD45RA+ positively selected. The CDR3 loop reads CASSLGLKETQYF. The CDR3 bases are TGTGCCAGCAGCTTGGGGCTAAAAGAGACCCAGTACTTC.